The rows below give T cell receptor beta chains drawn from one sample of a study of cytomegalovirus exposure and HLA in healthy donors. The table came from immunoSEQ multiplex PCR; TCRdb's copy has only in-frame clones and leaves some out. This sample has around 150,000 clones, with roughly 90% found just once. Sample: PBMCs. These receptors were taken from a man between 18 and 35 years old in good health and CMV-seronegative. Each CDR3 is given with its conserved first and last residue. The order of the fields is D gene, clone size, V gene, J gene, CDR3 DNA, CDR3 protein. D genes are given only for firm matches. Size is stated for part of the rows, as once, few or many counts, or as a class when the clone is expanded.

>TRBD1|-|TRBV18|TRBJ2-1
TGTGCCAGCTCACCAGTCGGACAGGACAATGAGCAGTTCTTC
CASSPVGQDNEQFF
>-|-|TRBV7-9|TRBJ2-5
TGTGCCAGCAGCTCGCCCACAGGGACGCATGTAGGGGAGACCCAGTACTTC
CASSSPTGTHVGETQYF
>-|-|TRBV6-1|TRBJ2-2
TGTGCCAGCAACTGGGGCGTTCTTCTCACCGGGGAGCTGTTTTTT
CASNWGVLLTGELFF
>TRBD1|once|TRBV19|TRBJ2-4
TGTGCCAGTAGTGATGTGGGACAGTCGATCGCCAAGAGGGACTTC
CASSDVGQSIAKRDF
>-|-|TRBV9|TRBJ2-1
TGTGCCAGCAGCGCGGATGAGCAGTTCTTC
CASSADEQFF
>-|-|TRBV2|TRBJ1-2
TGTGCCAGCAGTGTCGTGGTGGAGGGTGGCTACACCTTC
CASSVVVEGGYTF
>TRBD2|-|TRBV10-3|TRBJ2-1
TGTGCCATCAGTGAGGGGACTAGCGGGAGCGGTGAGCAGTTCTTC
CAISEGTSGSGEQFF
>-|-|TRBV11-3|TRBJ2-2
TGTGCCAGCAGCTTCCTATCGAACACCGGGGAGCTGTTTTTT
CASSFLSNTGELFF
>-|-|TRBV7-2|TRBJ1-2
TGTGCCAGCAGCGAGGGACAAATAGGTACCTATGGCTACACCTTC
CASSEGQIGTYGYTF
>-|-|TRBV30|TRBJ1-2
TGTGCCTGGAGTGTAGCTAGCGGGGGCGAAGCTGGCGGCGGGGGCTACACCTTC
CAWSVASGGEAGGGGYTF
>-|-|TRBV6-1|TRBJ1-2
TGTGCCAGCAGCCCCGCCCAGGGGTACTATGGCTACACCTTC
CASSPAQGYYGYTF
>-|-|TRBV27|TRBJ2-5
TGTGCCAGCGGAGTGGGGACCCAGTACTTC
CASGVGTQYF
>-|once|TRBV6-5|TRBJ1-1
TGTGCCAGCAGCCATCCCCCGGGAATGGGCACTGAAGCTTTCTTT
CASSHPPGMGTEAFF
>TRBD1|once|TRBV27|TRBJ1-1
TGTGCCAGCAGTTGGGCCGGACAGGGGAAAGTATGGACTGAAGCTTTCTTT
CASSWAGQGKVWTEAFF
>-|-|TRBV6-4|TRBJ2-5
TGTGCCAGCAGTGTTTCCGCGGGGCAACAAGAGACCCAGTACTTC
CASSVSAGQQETQYF
>-|-|TRBV11-3|TRBJ2-5
TGTGCCAGCAGCTTAACCCCAGGGGTACAAGAGACCCAGTACTTC
CASSLTPGVQETQYF
>-|-|TRBV18|TRBJ1-5
TGTGCCAGCTCAGAGGGGGAGAATCAGCCCCAGCATTTT
CASSEGENQPQHF
>TRBD2|-|TRBV10-3|TRBJ2-3
TGTGCCATCAGTGGATTAGCGGGAGAGGGGACAGATACGCAGTATTTT
CAISGLAGEGTDTQYF
>TRBD2|-|TRBV7-9|TRBJ2-7
TGTGCCAGCAGCTCAGGGGGAAAGAAGGCTAGCGGGGCCTCCTACGAGCAGTACTTC
CASSSGGKKASGASYEQYF
>-|-|TRBV5-5|TRBJ1-1
TGTGCCAGCAGCCCGGAGACGAACACTGAAGCTTTCTTT
CASSPETNTEAFF
>TRBD1|-|TRBV6-5|TRBJ1-1
TGTGCCAGCAGTTACCGGGACAGGGGGCTGTGGACTGAAGCTTTCTTT
CASSYRDRGLWTEAFF
>TRBD1|few|TRBV7-3|TRBJ1-6
TGTGCCAGCAGCACGAGGGGGCCCAATTCACCCCTCCACTTT
CASSTRGPNSPLHF
>-|-|TRBV11-2|TRBJ1-1
TGTGCCAGCCGTACCAATCGGGACACTGAAGCTTTCTTT
CASRTNRDTEAFF
>-|-|TRBV7-2|TRBJ2-5
TGTGCCAGCAGCCCCATGTTTCAAGAGACCCAGTACTTC
CASSPMFQETQYF
>-|-|TRBV7-2|TRBJ1-4
TGTGCCAGCAGCTTATTCAAGGACTCGAATGAAAAACTGTTTTTT
CASSLFKDSNEKLFF
>-|-|TRBV5-1|TRBJ2-7
TGCGCCAGCCAGGGCCGATCCTCCTACGAGCAGTACTTC
CASQGRSSYEQYF
>TRBD2|-|TRBV5-1|TRBJ2-5
TGCGCCAGCAGCCCGGGGACTAGCGGGGGGGAAGAGACCCAGTACTTC
CASSPGTSGGEETQYF
>TRBD1|-|TRBV5-8|TRBJ2-1
TGTGCCAGCAGCGTCCGGGACAGGGTTATCAATGAGCAGTTCTTC
CASSVRDRVINEQFF
>-|-|TRBV21-1|TRBJ2-1
TGTGCCAGCAGCAATTTAAACACGCCTCCCGACAATGAGCAGTTCTTC
CASSNLNTPPDNEQFF
>TRBD2|-|TRBV7-8|TRBJ2-2
TGTGCCAGCAGCCCGTCTACGGGCTTTGCGGGAGCCTCGACCGGGGAGCTGTTTTTT
CASSPSTGFAGASTGELFF
>-|once|TRBV7-8|TRBJ1-5
TGTGCCAGCAGCCCAGGGGCTAAGGGGCAGCCCCAGCATTTT
CASSPGAKGQPQHF
>-|-|TRBV6-1|TRBJ2-3
TGTGCCTCCACCCGGGGGGCGCGCACAGATACGCAGTATTTT
CASTRGARTDTQYF
>-|-|TRBV27|TRBJ2-1
TGTGCCAGCCGGGCCTGGGGACTTGATGAGCAGTTCTTC
CASRAWGLDEQFF
>TRBD2|-|TRBV5-1|TRBJ2-5
TGCGCCAGCAGGAGGGGACTAGCGGACCAAGAGACCCAGTACTTC
CASRRGLADQETQYF
>-|-|TRBV6-5|TRBJ2-2
TGTGCCACCGCGAACACCGGGGAGCTGTTTTTT
CATANTGELFF
>-|-|TRBV7-6|TRBJ2-1
TGTGCCAGCAGCTTAGACCTAAGCTCCTACAATGAGCAGTTCTTC
CASSLDLSSYNEQFF
>-|-|TRBV5-4|TRBJ1-2
TGTGCCAGCGACATTGCGGGGAAATATGGCTACACCTTC
CASDIAGKYGYTF
>TRBD2|-|TRBV5-4|TRBJ2-5
TGTGCCAGCAGCTTTGCGCTAGCGGAGAAAGAGACCCAGTACTTC
CASSFALAEKETQYF
>TRBD1|-|TRBV7-9|TRBJ1-1
TGTGCCAGCAGCCCACTGACAGGGGTGGACACTGAAGCTTTCTTT
CASSPLTGVDTEAFF
>-|-|TRBV19|TRBJ2-1
TGTGCCAGTAGTATAGGATTCATAGACTCCTACAATGAGCAGTTCTTC
CASSIGFIDSYNEQFF
>-|-|TRBV19|TRBJ2-7
TGTGCCAGTAGTAGGTCTCTAGGCACCTACGAGCAGTACTTC
CASSRSLGTYEQYF
>TRBD2|-|TRBV7-3|TRBJ2-3
TGTGCCAGCAGCTTACTAGCGGCCCGGGGGGATACGCAGTATTTT
CASSLLAARGDTQYF